A selection of T cell receptor beta chains follows, all from one sample in a study of PD-1 blockade in classical Hodgkin lymphoma. Method: immunoSEQ multiplex PCR; TCRdb's copy keeps in-frame clones and lacks some. This table holds about 33,000 clones, approximately 65% found once. The source material was peripheral blood mononuclear cells (PBMCs), sampled before the fourth cycle of nivolumab. These TCRs come from a human donor with classical Hodgkin lymphoma. CDR3s include the opening cysteine and the closing phenylalanine or tryptophan. The D gene is left open where the match is weak. Clone size, where shown, is once, few, many, or a class for clones that have expanded.

>.|TRBD2|TRBJ2-7|13|TRBV28
TGTGCCATTATCGGGACTAGCGACTACGAGCAGTACTTC
CAIIGTSDYEQYF
>.|.|TRBJ1-1|14|TRBV4-3
TGCGCCAGCAGCCAAGGTGAAAGTTACACTGAAGCTTTCTTT
CASSQGESYTEAFF
>.|TRBD2|TRBJ2-3|15|TRBV6-4
TGTGCCAGCAGTGGACTAGCGGGATCCACAGATACGCAGTATTTT
CASSGLAGSTDTQYF
>.|.|TRBJ2-3|14|TRBV7-3
TGTGCCAGCAGCCCCTGGGACTCAACAGATACGCAGTATTTT
CASSPWDSTDTQYF
>.|TRBD1|TRBJ2-1|15|TRBV11-2
TGTGCCAGCAGAGCTTATGACAGGGGTAAAAATGAGCAGTTCTTC
CASRAYDRGKNEQFF
>few|.|TRBJ2-7|13|TRBV7-2
TGTGCCAGCAGCTTATTCCCAACTTACGAGCAGTACTTC
CASSLFPTYEQYF
>.|.|TRBJ2-7|13|TRBV9
TGTGCCAGCAGCGTAACGACTTCCTACGAGCAGTACTTC
CASSVTTSYEQYF
>.|.|TRBJ1-2|15|TRBV4-1
TGCGCCAGCAGCCAAGTAGGGCAGGGGACGATTGGCTACACCTTC
CASSQVGQGTIGYTF
>few|.|TRBJ1-3|15|TRBV6-5
TGTGCCAGCAGTTACTCCGGAGGGGGTGGAAACACCATATATTTT
CASSYSGGGGNTIYF
>.|TRBD2|TRBJ2-1|15|TRBV5-1
TGCGCCAGCAGCTTGGAGCGGGAGACATACAATGAGCAGTTCTTC
CASSLERETYNEQFF
>.|.|TRBJ2-1|12|TRBV30
TGTGCCTGGAGTGTAAGAGCTCTTGAGCAGTTCTTC
CAWSVRALEQFF
>.|.|TRBJ2-3|14|TRBV7-3
TGTGCCAGCAGCCTTGGACAAAGCACAGATACGCAGTATTTT
CASSLGQSTDTQYF
>.|TRBD2|TRBJ2-2|16|TRBV19
TGTGCCAGTAGTCTCCACAGCGGGAGGCTCTCCGGGGAGCTGTTTTTT
CASSLHSGRLSGELFF
>.|.|TRBJ1-1|14|TRBV19
TGTGCCAGTAGTCGAAGGGTGCGGGGCACTGAAGCTTTCTTT
CASSRRVRGTEAFF
>once|TRBD1|TRBJ1-4|12|TRBV28
TGTGCCAGCAGTTTATGGGGAGGGGGCCTGTTTTTT
CASSLWGGGLFF
>.|.|TRBJ2-5|14|TRBV5-4
TGTGCCAGCAGCTCCGCAAATGCCCAAGAGACCCAGTACTTC
CASSSANAQETQYF
>.|.|TRBJ1-4|16|TRBV4-2
TGTGCCAGCAGCCAAGATTGGGCAACAACTAATGAAAAACTGTTTTTT
CASSQDWATTNEKLFF
>few|.|TRBJ1-2|14|TRBV30
TGTGCCTGGAGTGTAAGGGGCTCTAACTATGGCTACACCTTC
CAWSVRGSNYGYTF
>.|.|TRBJ2-2|17|TRBV12-5
TGTGCTAGTGGTTTTTCAACGAACGGGATGAACACCGGGGAGCTGTTTTTT
CASGFSTNGMNTGELFF
>.|TRBD2|TRBJ2-7|15|TRBV5-1
TGCGCCAGCAGCTCCCCGGGGACTAGTTACGGCGAGCAGTACTTC
CASSSPGTSYGEQYF
>.|.|TRBJ2-3|14|TRBV4-2
TGTGCCAGCAGCCAAGCGGGGGTTGGAGATACGCAGTATTTT
CASSQAGVGDTQYF
>few|.|TRBJ1-1|15|TRBV18
TGTGCCAGCTCACCACTACAGGGAAGGAACACTGAAGCTTTCTTT
CASSPLQGRNTEAFF
>.|.|TRBJ2-3|11|TRBV27
TGTGCCAGCAGTAGCACAGATACGCAGTATTTT
CASSSTDTQYF
>few|.|TRBJ1-1|12|TRBV6-6
TGTGCAAGCAGTCGTGGGAACACTGAAGCTTTCTTT
CASSRGNTEAFF
>medium-sized|.|TRBJ1-1|14|TRBV30
TGTGCCTGGAGTGAGGGGACTATGAACACTGAAGCTTTCTTT
CAWSEGTMNTEAFF
>.|TRBD2|TRBJ2-1|15|TRBV7-2
TGTGCCAGCAGCTTAGCGCTCGGGGGGGGAGGTGAGCAGTTCTTC
CASSLALGGGGEQFF
>.|.|TRBJ2-4|14|TRBV18
TGTGCCAGCTCACCAAATGGACAAGGGCCGTTTGGGGACTTC
CASSPNGQGPFGDF
>.|.|TRBJ2-1|16|TRBV7-8
TGTGCCAGCAGCTTCAGGACTGTGAGCTCCTACAATGAGCAGTTCTTC
CASSFRTVSSYNEQFF
>.|.|TRBJ2-1|13|TRBV11-1
TGTGCCAGCAGTTTATCTCCTATGAGTGAGCAGTTCTTC
CASSLSPMSEQFF
>.|TRBD2|TRBJ2-7|16|TRBV7-2
TGTGCCAGCAGCCAAGTAGCCACTAGCGGTACCTACGAGCAGTACTTC
CASSQVATSGTYEQYF
>.|.|TRBJ2-1|16|TRBV7-9
TGTGCCAGCAGCTTGAGGCGGGTGGATATTTACAATGAGCAGTTCTTC
CASSLRRVDIYNEQFF
>.|.|TRBJ2-1|13|TRBV2
TGTGCCAGCGAACTGGGGGGCTACAATGAGCAGTTCTTC
CASELGGYNEQFF
>.|TRBD1|TRBJ1-2|13|TRBV7-2
TGTGCCAGCAGCCCCGACAGGGACCATGGCTACACCTTC
CASSPDRDHGYTF
>.|.|TRBJ2-2|15|TRBV15
TGTGCCACCAAGGGCGGGGCAAGGGGTACCGGGGAGCTGTTTTTT
CATKGGARGTGELFF
>.|.|TRBJ2-3|14|TRBV28
TGTGCCAGCAGTCTCCGGGCCTTCACAGATACGCAGTATTTT
CASSLRAFTDTQYF
>.|.|TRBJ2-7|12|TRBV14
TGTGCCAGCAGTGGGGACACCTACGAGCAGTACTTC
CASSGDTYEQYF
>.|.|TRBJ2-1|15|TRBV5-6
TGTGCCAGCACCTCTCCCACCGGGGACTACAATGAGCAGTTCTTC
CASTSPTGDYNEQFF
>.|.|TRBJ2-2|13|TRBV6-5
TGTGCCAGCACCTTAGAGATCACCGGGGAGCTGTTTTTT
CASTLEITGELFF
>.|TRBD2|TRBJ2-7|15|TRBV7-9
TGTGCCAGCAGAAGGACTAGCGGGAGTTCCTACGAGCAGTACTTC
CASRRTSGSSYEQYF
>.|.|TRBJ1-1|14|TRBV28
TGTGCCAGCAGTTCCCCCGGGAGCAAAATAGAAGCTTTCTTT
CASSSPGSKIEAFF
>.|.|TRBJ1-5|15|TRBV27
TGTGCCAGCAGTCCCCTGGTGGGGGGACCTCAGCCCCAGCATTTT
CASSPLVGGPQPQHF
>few|.|TRBJ2-6|14|TRBV4-3
TGCGCCAGCAGCCACTTCTCTGGGGCCAACGTCCTGACTTTC
CASSHFSGANVLTF